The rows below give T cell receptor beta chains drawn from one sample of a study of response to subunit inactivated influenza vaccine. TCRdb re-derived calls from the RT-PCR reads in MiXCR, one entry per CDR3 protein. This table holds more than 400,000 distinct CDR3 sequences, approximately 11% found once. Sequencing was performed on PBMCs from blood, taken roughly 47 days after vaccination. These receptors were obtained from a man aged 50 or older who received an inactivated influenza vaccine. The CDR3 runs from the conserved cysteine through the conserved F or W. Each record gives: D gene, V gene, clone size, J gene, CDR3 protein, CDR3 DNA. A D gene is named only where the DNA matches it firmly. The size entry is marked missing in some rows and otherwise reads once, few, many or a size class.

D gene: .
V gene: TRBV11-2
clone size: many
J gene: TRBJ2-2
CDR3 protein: CASSLGFGTGELFF
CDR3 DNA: TGTGCCAGCAGCTTAGGGTTTGGCACCGGGGAGCTGTTTTTT

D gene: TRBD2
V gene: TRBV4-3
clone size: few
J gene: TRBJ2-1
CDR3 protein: CASSQVPWPGTSGREQFF
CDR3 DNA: TGCGCCAGCAGCCAAGTCCCCTGGCCCGGGACTAGCGGGAGAGAGCAGTTCTTC

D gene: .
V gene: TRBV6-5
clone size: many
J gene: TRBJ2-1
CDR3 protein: CASSRIVVEQFF
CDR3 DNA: TGTGCCAGCAGTCGCATAGTTGTTGAGCAGTTCTTC

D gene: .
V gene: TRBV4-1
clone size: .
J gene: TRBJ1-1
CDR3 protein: CASSQSSRGNTEAFF
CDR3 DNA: TGCGCCAGCAGCCAATCAAGCAGGGGGAACACTGAAGCTTTCTTT

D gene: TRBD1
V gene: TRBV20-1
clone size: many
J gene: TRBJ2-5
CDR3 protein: CSASSTGVMGQETQYF
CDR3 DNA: TGCAGTGCTAGTTCGACAGGGGTAATGGGCCAAGAGACCCAGTACTTC

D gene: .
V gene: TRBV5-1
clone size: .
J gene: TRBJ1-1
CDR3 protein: CASGLGALNTEAFF
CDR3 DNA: TGCGCCAGCGGCCTCGGGGCTTTGAACACTGAAGCTTTCTTT

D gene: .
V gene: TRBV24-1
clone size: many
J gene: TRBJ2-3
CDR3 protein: CATSDLVGLDTQYF
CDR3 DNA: TGTGCCACCAGTGATTTGGTTGGCTTGGATACGCAGTATTTT

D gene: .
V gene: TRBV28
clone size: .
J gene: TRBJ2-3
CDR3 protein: CASHPTPAGSTDTQYF
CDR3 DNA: TGTGCCAGTCATCCAACCCCTGCGGGGAGCACAGATACGCAGTATTTT

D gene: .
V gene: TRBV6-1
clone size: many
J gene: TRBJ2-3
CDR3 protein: CASRRQTTDTQYF
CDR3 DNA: TGTGCCAGCAGAAGACAGACCACAGATACGCAGTATTTT

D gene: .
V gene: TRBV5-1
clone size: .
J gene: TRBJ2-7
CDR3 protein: CASSPALETYEQYF
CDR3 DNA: TGCGCCAGCAGCCCGGCCCTTGAGACCTACGAGCAGTACTTC

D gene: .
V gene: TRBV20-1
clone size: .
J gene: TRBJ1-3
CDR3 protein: CSTSGWSGNTIYF
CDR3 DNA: TGCAGTACTAGTGGCTGGTCTGGAAACACCATATATTTT